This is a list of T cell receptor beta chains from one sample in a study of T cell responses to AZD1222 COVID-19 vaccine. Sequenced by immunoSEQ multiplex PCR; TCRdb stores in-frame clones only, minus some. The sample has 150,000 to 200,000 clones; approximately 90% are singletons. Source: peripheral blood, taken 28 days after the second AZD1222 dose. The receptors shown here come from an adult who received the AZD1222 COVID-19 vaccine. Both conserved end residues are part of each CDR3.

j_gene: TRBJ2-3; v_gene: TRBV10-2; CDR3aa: CASSGPTGAPTDTQYF
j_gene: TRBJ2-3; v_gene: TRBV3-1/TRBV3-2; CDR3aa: CASSQDRGLAGKQYF
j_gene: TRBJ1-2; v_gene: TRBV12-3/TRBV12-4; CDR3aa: CASSLGTGIYTF
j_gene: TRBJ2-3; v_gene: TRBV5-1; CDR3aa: CASSLASGGTDTQYF
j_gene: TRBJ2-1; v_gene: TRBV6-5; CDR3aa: CASSYSVSGNNEQFF
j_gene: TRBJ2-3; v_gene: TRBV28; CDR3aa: CASSSPTSESTDTQYF
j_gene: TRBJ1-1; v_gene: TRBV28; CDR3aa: CASSFGGEAFF
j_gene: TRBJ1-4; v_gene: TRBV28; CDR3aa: CASSHFRRAPNEKLFF
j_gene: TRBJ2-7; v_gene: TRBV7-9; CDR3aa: CASSLGSGGTPLYEQYF
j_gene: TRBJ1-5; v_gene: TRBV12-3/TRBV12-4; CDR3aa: CASRRGDQPQHF
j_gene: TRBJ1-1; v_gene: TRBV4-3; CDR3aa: CASSQKSYPRGENTEAFF
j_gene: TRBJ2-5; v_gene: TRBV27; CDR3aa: CASRQRGETQYF
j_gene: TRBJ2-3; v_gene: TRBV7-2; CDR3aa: CASSLLGAGTSDTQYF
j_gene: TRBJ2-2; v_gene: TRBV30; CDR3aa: CAWKIAGGEVTGELFF
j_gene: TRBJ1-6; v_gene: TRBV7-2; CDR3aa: CASSPDPDSYNSPLHF
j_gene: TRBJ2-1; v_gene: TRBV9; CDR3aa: CASSVAAEVGEQFF
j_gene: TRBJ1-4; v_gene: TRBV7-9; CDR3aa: CASSLQGATNEKLFF
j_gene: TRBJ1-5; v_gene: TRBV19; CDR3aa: CASGNGVEAQHF
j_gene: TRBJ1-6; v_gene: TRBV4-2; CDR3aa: CASSQGANSPLHF
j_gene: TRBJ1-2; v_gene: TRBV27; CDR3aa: CASSRDGAYGYTF
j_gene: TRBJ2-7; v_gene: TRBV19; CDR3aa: CASSIGVRVGEQYF
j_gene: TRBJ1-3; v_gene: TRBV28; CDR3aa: CASGARGHGRGNTIYF